The 16 T cell receptor beta chains given below trace back to one sample, sequenced in a study of cytotoxic CD8 clonotypes in ibrutinib-treated CLL. The assay was immunoSEQ multiplex PCR, and TCRdb's table has in-frame clones only and misses some. The data hold about 140,000 clones, with 70% to 85% observed a single time. This material consisted of PBMCs, taken after 12 months of ibrutinib treatment. The origin of the receptors is a human donor with chronic lymphocytic leukemia.

This chain connects TRBV27 to TRBJ2-1, with TRBD2 identical over 8 bases. The CDR3 is made up of 15 amino acids. The trim removed 2 bases at V and 7 bases at J, leaving 7 bases unmatched. Germline assignment: CDR1 MNHEY and CDR2 SMNVEV (reference sequence). CDR3 nucleotide sequence: TGTGCCAGCAGTTTACTGGGACTAGTGGGTAATGAGCAGTTCTTC. This translates into CASSLLGLVGNEQFF.

The J gene is TRBJ2-1, the V gene TRBV14; TRBD2 is a possible D gene (5 bases). Between the trimmed V and J ends, which lost 3 bases and 8 bases, there was a span of 8 bases. CDR1 and CDR2 (germline): SGHDN, FVKESK. This CDR3 region has 12 residues. In DNA form, the CDR3 reads TGTGCCAGCAGCCAGGGAGATGATGAGCAGTTCTTC. As protein: CASSQGDDEQFF. Supplemented by reference TRBV14 and TRBJ2-1, the full variable domain reads EAGVTQFPSHSVIEKGQTVTLRCDPISGHDNLYWYRRVMGKEIKFLLHFVKESKQDESGMPNNRFLAERTGGTYSTLKVQPAELEDSGVYFCASSQGDDEQFFGPGTRLTVL.

The chain's CDR3 is CASSRRDSDFEAFF. The CDR3 DNA reads as TGTGCCAGCAGCAGGAGGGATAGCGACTTTGAAGCTTTCTTT. V gene TRBV27 combines with J gene TRBJ1-1; no definite D call. Trimming stripped 6 bases from V and 7 bases from J, with 18 bases between. Germline CDR1 and CDR2: MNHEY and SMNVEV (reference sequence). This CDR3 has 14 amino acids.

This clone was seen only once. The same CDR3 is also encoded by other DNA sequences in this sample. V gene TRBV7-9 combines with J gene TRBJ1-2; a possible D gene is TRBD1 (5 bases). The V gene's germline CDR1 is SEHNR and CDR2 FQNEAQ (reference sequence). Trimming pared 3 bases from V and 6 bases from J, leaving 8 bases between. This CDR3 comprises 12 residues. The CDR3 is CASSFGGDGYTF. CDR3 coding DNA: TGTGCCAGCAGCTTCGGGGGAGATGGCTACACCTTC.

This clone has only a few counts. The chain uses TRBV5-1 and TRBJ2-7, with D possibly being TRBD1 (5 bases). The germline gives CDR1 SGHRS, CDR2 YFSETQ. The CDR3 covers 14 residues. V lost 1 base and J 4 bases, leaving 12 bases between the germline ends. This chain's CDR3 is CASSLFQGPYEQYF. The CDR3 nucleotides read TGCGCCAGCAGCTTGTTCCAGGGTCCGTACGAGCAGTACTTC.

This sequence joins TRBV12-5 and TRBJ2-5; 8 bases align to TRBD2. This CDR3 comprises 16 residues. Germline assignment: CDR1 LGHNT and CDR2 FRNRAP. With V trimmed by 3 bases and J by 4 bases, 10 bases remained unmatched. CDR3 coding DNA: TGTGCTAGTGGTTTAGGAGAAGGACTAGCAAGAGAGACCCAGTACTTC. It codes for CASGLGEGLARETQYF.

This clone has only one observation. This chain links TRBV28 with TRBJ2-5; a weak D match, TRBD1 (6 bases). CDR3 length: 14 amino acids. V dropped 6 bases and J dropped 5 bases, with 16 bases sitting between them. CDR1 MDHEN and CDR2 SYDVKM come from the germline V gene. CDR3 DNA sequence: TGTGCCAGCAGACCTACAGGGTTTAGGGAGACCCAGTACTTC. The encoded protein is CASRPTGFRETQYF.

Points on this clone: The identical CDR3 is also encoded by other nucleotide sequences in the sample. This rearrangement joins TRBV7-6 to TRBJ2-6, with D unresolved. The CDR3 has 15 residues. CDR1 SGHVS and CDR2 FNYEAQ come from the germline V gene. V lost 5 bases and J lost 0, with 8 bases in between. The CDR3 DNA is TGTGCCAGCAGCCCCATATTCTCTGGGGCCAACGTCCTGACTTTC. It encodes CASSPIFSGANVLTF.

This clone has more than one count but fewer than ten. The rearrangement uses TRBV7-8 and TRBJ1-2; D uncertain. The CDR3 is made up of 14 amino acids. The V gene's germline CDR1 is SGHVS and CDR2 FQNEAQ. The V and J ends lost 4 bases and 7 bases respectively, with 16 bases between them. The CDR3 nucleotides read TGTGCCAGCAGCTCAAGACACGCTACTGGTGGCTACACCTTC. Translated: CASSSRHATGGYTF.

The rearrangement links TRBV5-1 to TRBJ2-7; D is possibly TRBD1 (6 bases). V lost 0 bases and J lost 3, with 10 bases in between. The CDR3 sequence is 14 residues long. Germline loops: CDR1 SGHRS, CDR2 YFSETQ. The CDR3 coding sequence is TGCGCCAGCAGCTTGGCCCCGGACAGCTACGAGCAGTACTTC. Amino acid sequence: CASSLAPDSYEQYF.

V is TRBV5-1 and J is TRBJ2-4; a possible D gene is TRBD1 (5 bases). Germline CDR1 reads SGHRS; CDR2 reads YFSETQ. The CDR3 consists of 13 residues. The V end lost 5 bases, the J end lost 6 bases, and 12 bases lay between the germline ends. The CDR3 loop reads CASRPIQGNIQYF. The CDR3 region has the DNA TGCGCCAGCAGACCTATTCAGGGAAACATTCAGTACTTC.

The V gene is TRBV19, the J gene TRBJ1-1; 7 nucleotides match TRBD1. V shed 6 bases and J 5 bases; nucleotides not matched to a gene: 9. The CDR3 totals 14 residues. Germline assignment: CDR1 LNHDA and CDR2 SQIVND (reference sequence). The CDR3 region is CASRPTGVRTEAFF. CDR3 bases: TGTGCCAGTAGGCCTACAGGGGTTAGGACTGAAGCTTTCTTT.

This clone was recorded a few times. The chain links TRBV7-8 to TRBJ2-7, with 9 bases lining up with TRBD2. This CDR3 spans 18 amino acids. The V segment lost 5 bases and the J segment 3 bases; nucleotides outside the gene matches: 17. Germline V lookup: CDR1 SGHVS, CDR2 FQNEAQ. The CDR3 is CASSGGPWGEAGGYEQYF. In DNA form, the CDR3 reads TGTGCCAGCAGCGGTGGGCCGTGGGGGGAAGCGGGAGGCTACGAGCAGTACTTC.

The chain's CDR3 is CASSLYYEQYF. DNA of the CDR3: TGTGCCAGCAGTTTATACTACGAGCAGTACTTC. The chain couples TRBV27 to TRBJ2-7; D unresolved. V lost 1 base and J 3 bases, leaving 1 base between the germline ends. From germline, CDR1 is MNHEY and CDR2 SMNVEV (reference sequence). This CDR3 is built from 11 residues.

This rearrangement joins TRBV10-3 to TRBJ1-5, with 7 bases identical to TRBD1. Germline V gives CDR1 ENHRY, CDR2 SYGVKD. After removal of 11 bases from V and 8 bases from J, the junction contained 15 bases not matched to a gene. This CDR3 is 14 amino acids long. CDR3 in amino acids: CAASRGTSSEPQHF. The CDR3 region has the DNA TGTGCCGCATCCAGGGGGACCTCATCGGAGCCCCAGCATTTT.

The sample holds one count of this clone. The genes are TRBV11-3 and TRBJ1-6; D gene unclear. CDR3 length equals 13 residues. CDR1 and CDR2 (germline): SGHNT, YENEEA. V was trimmed by 1 base and J by 8 bases, leaving 6 bases between them. This CDR3 reads CASSLARDSPLHF. The CDR3 DNA follows: TGTGCCAGCAGCTTAGCAAGGGATTCACCCCTCCACTTT.